The 18 T cell receptor beta chains below were found in one sample sequenced in a study of blood T cells in healthy people across ages. For the second PCR, which ran for roughly 6 to 12 cycles, a sample-barcoded 5' primer and a J-beta primer mix were used. TCRdb independently ran MiXCR on the 5' RACE reads; one entry per CDR3 protein. The sample yields around 690,000 distinct CDR3 sequences, roughly 50% seen once. Sequences were obtained from blood. The receptors come from a man aged 60-69 years in good health.

The CDR3 bases are TGTGCCAGCAGTTCTAGCGGGATAATAGGGACCCAGTACTTC. This gives the protein CASSSSGIIGTQYF. This chain joins TRBV7-8 and TRBJ2-5; 9 bases are a match to TRBD2. Germline lookup yields CDR1 SGHVS and CDR2 FQNEAQ. V lost 6 bases and J lost 7; bases outside the gene matches: 9. This CDR3 spans 14 amino acids.

V is TRBV28 and J is TRBJ1-4; a possible D gene is TRBD1 (5 bases). The germline CDR1 and CDR2 sequences are MDHEN and SYDVKM. V lost 5 bases, J lost 1 base, and 14 bases lay in between. This CDR3 contains 16 residues. CDR3 sequence reads: CASSHLGGRTNEKLFF. CDR3 nucleotides: TGTGCCAGCAGTCACTTGGGGGGGAGAACTAATGAAAAACTGTTTTTT. The variable domain in full, with the rest retrieved from reference TRBV28 and TRBJ1-4, is DVKVTQSSRYLVKRTGEKVFLECVQDMDHENMFWYRQDPGLGLRLIYFSYDVKMKEKGDIPEGYSVSREKKERFSLILESASTNQTSMYLCASSHLGGRTNEKLFFGSGTQLSVL.

V and J are TRBV15 and TRBJ1-2; D is possibly TRBD1 (5 bases). The germline CDR1 and CDR2 sequences are LNHNV and YYDKDF (reference sequence). Trimming removed 5 bases from V and 0 bases from J, with 10 bases in between. This CDR3 has 14 amino acids. The CDR3: CATSPGTTNYGYTF. As DNA, the CDR3 is TGTGCCACCAGCCCGGGGACTACTAACTATGGCTACACCTTC.

V is TRBV28 and J is TRBJ1-2; D perhaps matches TRBD1 (6 bases). Per germline, CDR1 MDHEN and CDR2 SYDVKM. The CDR3 has 12 amino acids. With 4 bases removed from V and 5 bases from J, the gap between germline ends came to 8 bases. CDR3 residues: CASSYQGYGYTF. DNA for the CDR3: TGTGCCAGCAGTTACCAGGGGTATGGCTACACCTTC.

This sequence joins TRBV20-1 and TRBJ2-5; D call uncertain. CDR3 length: 12 residues. V lost 3 bases and J lost 5, with 10 bases in between. Germline CDR1 is DFQATT and CDR2 is SNEGSKA (reference sequence). The CDR3 bases are TGCAGTGCTAGTTCCGGTTCTGAGACCCAGTACTTC. It yields the protein CSASSGSETQYF.

This rearrangement joins TRBV12-5 to TRBJ2-7; D could derive from TRBD1 or TRBD2 (5 bases each). Germline values: CDR1 LGHNT, CDR2 FRNRAP. The CDR3 has 14 residues. V was trimmed by 2 bases and J by 2 bases, leaving 10 bases between them. The CDR3 sequence: CASGLLGETYEQYF. As DNA, the CDR3 is TGTGCTAGTGGTTTGTTAGGGGAGACCTACGAGCAGTACTTC.

This chain links TRBV29-1 with TRBJ1-1, with 7 nucleotides matching TRBD1. CDR1 SQVTM and CDR2 ANQGSEA come from the germline V gene. The length of the CDR3 is 14 residues. The junction had 10 bases not matched to a gene; V was cut back by 4 bases and J by 5 bases. The CDR3 reads CSVGVGGGGTEAFF. The CDR3 nucleotides read TGCAGCGTTGGGGTAGGGGGCGGAGGTACTGAAGCTTTCTTT.

This clonotype turned up a few times. This rearrangement joins TRBV3-1 to TRBJ2-6; tentative D call: TRBD1 (5 bases). This CDR3 is 16 amino acids long. Germline-derived CDR1 and CDR2 are LGHDT and YNNKEL (reference sequence). V lost 0 bases and J lost 9, with 15 bases in between. The CDR3 protein is CASSQDVGQVYNVLTF. The CDR3 region has the DNA TGTGCCAGCAGCCAAGATGTGGGGCAAGTCTACAACGTCCTGACTTTC.

This clonotype has a single count. V gene TRBV7-6 combines with J gene TRBJ2-7; D is tentatively TRBD1 or TRBD2 (6 bases each). This CDR3 contains 14 residues. Looked up from germline, CDR1 is SGHVS and CDR2 is FNYEAQ. V was cut by 5 bases and J by 7 bases, with 18 bases left in between. This chain's CDR3 is CASSLIWGAREQYF. The CDR3 DNA is TGTGCCAGCAGCCTGATCTGGGGGGCGCGGGAGCAGTACTTC. The full variable domain, with the rest looked up from reference TRBV7-6 and TRBJ2-7, is GAGVSQSPRYKVTKRGQDVALRCDPISGHVSLYWYRQALGQGPEFLTYFNYEAQQDKSGLPNDRFSAERPEGSISTLTIQRTEQRDSAMYRCASSLIWGAREQYFGPGTRLTVT.

This clonotype was seen a few times. The chain employs TRBV6-6 and TRBJ2-7; 10 nucleotides align to TRBD1. CDR1 MNHNY and CDR2 SVGAGI come from the germline V gene (reference sequence). This CDR3 spans 14 amino acids. The V and J ends lost 7 bases and 5 bases, in that order; junction bases with no gene match: 8. CDR3 DNA: TGTGCCAGCACAAACGGGGACAGGGGCGACGAGCAGTACTTC. Amino acids: CASTNGDRGDEQYF.

The chain employs TRBV9 and TRBJ2-7; the D is unclear. CDR1 SGDLS and CDR2 YYNGEE come from the germline V gene. The germline V and J ends were trimmed by 0 bases and 2 bases, with 9 bases remaining between them. This CDR3 comprises 14 residues. The CDR3: CASSVEGLTYEQYF. The CDR3 nucleotides read TGTGCCAGCAGCGTAGAGGGTCTTACCTACGAGCAGTACTTC.

The chain recombines TRBV10-3 with TRBJ2-5; D remains unclear. Trimming cost V 8 bases and J 2 bases, with 15 bases left between them. Germline loops: CDR1 ENHRY, CDR2 SYGVKD. CDR3 length: 14 residues. For the CDR3, the DNA is TGTGCCATCGGGGTGGAGTGGAAGCAAGAGACCCAGTACTTC. As protein: CAIGVEWKQETQYF.

This rearrangement joins TRBV6-6 to TRBJ2-7; D is perhaps TRBD2 (5 bases). The J call may be incorrect, as the DNA end agrees better with TRBJ2-5. Per germline, CDR1 MNHNY and CDR2 SVGAGI (reference sequence). The CDR3 totals 15 residues. CDR3 residues: CASSYSTTLGETQYF. Here the CDR3 DNA reads TGTGCCAGCAGTTACTCGACTACCCTCGGAGAGACCCAGTACTTC.

The genes are TRBV12-3 or TRBV12-4 and TRBJ2-1; 15 bases are shared with TRBD2. The CDR3 runs to 20 residues. With 1 base clipped from V and 0 bases from J, the junction kept 7 bases outside the gene matches. The CDR3 nucleotides read TGTGCCAGCAGTTTAGAGTGGACTAGCGGGGGGGCGAGCTCCTACAATGAGCAGTTCTTC. It is translated as CASSLEWTSGGASSYNEQFF.

V is TRBV29-1 and J is TRBJ1-2; a possible D gene is TRBD1 (5 bases). The CDR3 totals 13 residues. Germline CDR1 reads SQVTM; CDR2 reads ANQGSEA. V lost 5 bases, J lost 8 bases, and 18 bases lay in between. Here the CDR3 reads CSVYTQGYGGYTF. CDR3 sequence (DNA): TGCAGCGTTTATACCCAGGGCTACGGCGGCTACACCTTC.

The chain recombines TRBV29-1 with TRBJ2-5, with D perhaps TRBD1 (6 bases). CDR3 length: 11 residues. Trimming removed 7 bases at V and 7 bases at J, with 13 bases between. Germline V gene sequence: CDR1 SQVTM, CDR2 ANQGSEA. The CDR3 nucleotides read TGCAGCGCATTACTAGGGGGGACCCAGTACTTC. It codes for CSALLGGTQYF.

This chain links TRBV7-2 with TRBJ2-7, with TRBD1 as a possible D gene (5 bases). V dropped 5 bases and J dropped 2 bases, with 19 bases sitting between them. Germline values: CDR1 SGHTA, CDR2 FQGNSA. This CDR3 is 16 amino acids long. CDR3 loop: CASSLSGGGQTYEQYF. The CDR3 DNA sequence: TGTGCCAGCAGCCTTTCGGGTGGCGGACAAACCTACGAGCAGTACTTC.

The rearrangement links TRBV20-1 to TRBJ1-6, with TRBD1 matching over 8 bases. The CDR3 is 14 amino acids. The V gene end was trimmed by 3 bases and the J gene end by 10 bases; junction bases not matched to a gene: 8. Germline lookup yields CDR1 DFQATT and CDR2 SNEGSKA (reference sequence). The CDR3: CSASHPDRESPLHF. The CDR3 region has the DNA TGCAGTGCTAGCCACCCGGACAGGGAATCACCCCTCCACTTT.